The source of this T cell receptor beta chain is a study of cytomegalovirus exposure and HLA in healthy donors. The CDR3 extends over 14 amino acids. Germline CDR1 SEHNR, CDR2 FQNEAQ (reference sequence). The V gene end was trimmed by 3 bases and the J gene end by 8 bases; junction bases not matched to a gene: 3. Note on this clone: This same CDR3 is encoded by further DNA sequences in the sample.

Assay: immunoSEQ multiplex PCR; the TCRdb copy retains only in-frame clones and omits some. The table lists about 200,000 clones, 86% of them singletons. The chain has TRBV7-9 and TRBJ1-4, with 10 bases identical to TRBD1. Sequenced: PBMCs. The sequence derives from a woman aged 18-29 years in good health and CMV-seronegative. The CDR3 nucleotides read TGTGCCAGCAGCTTGGGACAGGGGCGGGAAAAACTGTTTTTT. Translation gives CASSLGQGREKLFF.